This entry is about one T cell receptor (beta chain). The CDR3 totals 15 residues. CDR1 is MNHEY, CDR2 SVGAGI, per germline. Between the trimmed V and J ends, which lost 2 bases and 7 bases, there was a span of 18 bases. The sample originates from a study of blood T cell repertoires in COVID-19. Clones were read by immunoSEQ multiplex PCR, and TCRdb kept only the in-frame ones, dropping some. Seen here are fewer than 250,000 clones, 83% observed once, and the top ten hold more than 5.5%. The specimen was peripheral blood. The chain carries TRBV6-5 and TRBJ2-7, with TRBD2 as a possible D gene (7 bases). The clonotype comes from a human donor in a cohort sampled during active COVID-19. CDR3 sequence (DNA): TGTGCCAGCAGTTACAGGAACTGGGAGGGGGGTGAGCAGTACTTC. This encodes CASSYRNWEGGEQYF.